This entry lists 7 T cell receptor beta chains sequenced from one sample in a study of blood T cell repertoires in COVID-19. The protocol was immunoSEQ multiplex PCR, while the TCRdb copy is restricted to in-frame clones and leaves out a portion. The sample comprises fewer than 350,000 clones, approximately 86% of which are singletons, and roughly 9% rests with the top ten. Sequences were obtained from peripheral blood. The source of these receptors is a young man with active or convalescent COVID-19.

The CDR3 loop reads CASSISQITEAFF. Written as DNA, the CDR3 is TGTGCCAGTAGTATTTCCCAGATCACTGAAGCTTTCTTT. This rearrangement joins TRBV19 to TRBJ1-1; D is ambiguous. This CDR3 spans 13 amino acids. Germline CDR1 LNHDA, CDR2 SQIVND (reference sequence). V was cut by 3 bases and J by 4 bases, with 9 bases left in between.

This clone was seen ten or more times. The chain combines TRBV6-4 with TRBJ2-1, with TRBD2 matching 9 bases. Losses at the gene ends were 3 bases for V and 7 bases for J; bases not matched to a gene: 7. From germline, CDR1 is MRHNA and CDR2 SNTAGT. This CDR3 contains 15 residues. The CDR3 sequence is CASSDRVAGVNEQFF. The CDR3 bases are TGTGCCAGCAGTGATCGAGTAGCGGGGGTGAATGAGCAGTTCTTC.

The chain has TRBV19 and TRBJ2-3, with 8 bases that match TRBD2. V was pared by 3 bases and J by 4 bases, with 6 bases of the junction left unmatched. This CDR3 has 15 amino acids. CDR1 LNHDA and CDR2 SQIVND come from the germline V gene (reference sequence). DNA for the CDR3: TGTGCCAGTAGTATCGGAGGGACTAGGGCAGATACGCAGTATTTT. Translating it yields CASSIGGTRADTQYF.

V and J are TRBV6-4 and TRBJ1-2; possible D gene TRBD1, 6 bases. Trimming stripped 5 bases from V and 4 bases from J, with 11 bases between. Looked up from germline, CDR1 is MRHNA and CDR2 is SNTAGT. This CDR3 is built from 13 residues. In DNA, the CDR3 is TGTGCCAGCAGTCCACAGGGTTTCTATGGCTACACCTTC. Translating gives CASSPQGFYGYTF.

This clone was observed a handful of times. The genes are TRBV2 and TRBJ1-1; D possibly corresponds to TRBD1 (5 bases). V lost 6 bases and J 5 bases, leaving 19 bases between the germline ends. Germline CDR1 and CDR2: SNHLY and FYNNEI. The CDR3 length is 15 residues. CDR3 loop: CASSHQWGGGTEAFF. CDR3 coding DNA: TGTGCCAGCAGCCACCAATGGGGGGGTGGGACTGAAGCTTTCTTT. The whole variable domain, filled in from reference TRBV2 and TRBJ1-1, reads EPEVTQTPSHQVTQMGQEVILRCVPISNHLYFYWYRQILGQKVEFLVSFYNNEISEKSEIFDDQFSVERPDGSNFTLKIRSTKLEDSAMYFCASSHQWGGGTEAFFGQGTRLTVV.

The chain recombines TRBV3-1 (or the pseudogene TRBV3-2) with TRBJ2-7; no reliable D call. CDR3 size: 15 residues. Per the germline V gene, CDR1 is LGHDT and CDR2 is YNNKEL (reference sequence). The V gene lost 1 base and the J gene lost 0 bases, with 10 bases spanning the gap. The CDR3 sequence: CASSQGASSSYEQYF. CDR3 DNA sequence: TGTGCCAGCAGCCAAGGTGCGTCGAGCTCCTACGAGCAGTACTTC.

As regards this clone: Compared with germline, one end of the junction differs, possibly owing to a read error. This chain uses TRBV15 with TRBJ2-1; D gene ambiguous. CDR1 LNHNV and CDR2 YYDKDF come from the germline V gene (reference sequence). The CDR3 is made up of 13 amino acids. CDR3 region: CATRSKNRNEQFF. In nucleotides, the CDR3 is TGTGCCACCCGCAGCAAAAACCGGAATGAGCAGTTCTTC.